This T cell receptor beta chain was profiled in a study of cytotoxic CD8 clonotypes in ibrutinib-treated CLL. Study background: Responses comprised about 25 partial and 2 complete; at median roughly 66 months, roughly 15 remained remitted and about twelve progressed. Samples had a mean of approximately 240,000 productive templates and around 89,000 productive rearrangements.

Trimming took 3 bases from V and 2 from J, leaving 7 bases between them. The CDR3 runs to 13 residues. From germline, CDR1 is WNHNN and CDR2 SYGVQD (reference sequence). The data were produced by immunoSEQ multiplex PCR, yet TCRdb's version contains in-frame clones alone and is incomplete. This sample yields around 97,000 clones, of which approximately 80% are seen a single time; 32% belongs to the top ten. Specimen: PBMCs, collected after 12 months of ibrutinib treatment. The chain uses TRBV10-1 and TRBJ1-2; no clear D gene. The receptor was isolated from a human donor with chronic lymphocytic leukemia. CDR3 amino acids: CASSEGRNYGYTF. The CDR3 DNA follows: TGCGCCAGCAGTGAAGGCAGAAACTATGGCTACACCTTC.